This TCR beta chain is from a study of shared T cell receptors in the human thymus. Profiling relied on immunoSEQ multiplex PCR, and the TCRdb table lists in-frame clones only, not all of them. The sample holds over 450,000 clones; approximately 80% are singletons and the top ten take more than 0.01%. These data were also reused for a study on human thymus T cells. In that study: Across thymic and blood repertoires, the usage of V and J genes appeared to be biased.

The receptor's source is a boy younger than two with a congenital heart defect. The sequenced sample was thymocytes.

The CDR3 bases are TGCGCCAGCAGTGAAGCCCGACAGGGTGGAACAGATACGCAGTATTTT. It specifies CASSEARQGGTDTQYF. The chain employs TRBV10-1 and TRBJ2-3; 7 positions agree with TRBD1. This CDR3 contains 16 residues. Germline-derived CDR1 and CDR2 are WNHNN and SYGVQD (reference sequence). The J segment lost 3 bases and the V segment lost 3 bases, leaving 9 bases of the junction unmatched.